These 21 T cell receptor beta chains share one sample of origin, sequenced in a study of T cells in Graves' hyperthyroidism and ophthalmopathy. RNA transcripts served as the template for amplifying TCR beta CDR3 regions. HTBI primers were the set used in a first-round RT-PCR of the TCR CDR3. TCRdb processed the multiplex PCR reads anew with MiXCR; each CDR3 protein has one entry. Among about 640,000 distinct CDR3 sequences listed, around 21% were seen once. The sample consisted of blood. The receptors come from a man aged 25 to 45 with Graves' ophthalmopathy.

This clonotype was counted many times. This rearrangement joins TRBV28 to TRBJ2-3; 12 bases align to TRBD2. V shed 3 bases and J 9 bases; nucleotides not matched to a gene: 4. The germline gives CDR1 MDHEN, CDR2 SYDVKM. This CDR3 contains 14 residues. The CDR3 coding sequence is TGTGCCAGCAGTTTGTCTAGCGGGAGGGAGACGCAGTATTTT. This encodes CASSLSSGRETQYF.

The J gene is TRBJ2-3, the V gene TRBV6-5, with D tentatively TRBD2 (5 bases). The CDR3 extends over 16 amino acids. V gave up 2 bases and J gave up 0 bases, with 12 bases separating them. Germline V gives CDR1 MNHEY, CDR2 SVGAGI. CDR3 residues: CASSYSSETSTDTQYF. The CDR3 coding sequence is TGTGCCAGCAGTTACAGTAGCGAAACTAGCACAGATACGCAGTATTTT.

The gene calls are TRBV15 and TRBJ2-5, with no clear D. This CDR3 spans 11 amino acids. Germline CDR1 is LNHNV and CDR2 is YYDKDF (reference sequence). The V gene lost 0 bases and the J gene lost 4 bases, with 0 bases spanning the gap. The CDR3 DNA reads as TGTGCCACCAGCAGAGAAGAGACCCAGTACTTC. Residues: CATSREETQYF.

In this sample, this clonotype turned up a few times. V usage is TRBV5-6 and J usage is TRBJ2-4, with 7 bases lining up with TRBD1. The CDR3 has 15 amino acids. The germline gives CDR1 SGHDT, CDR2 YYEEEE. The V gene end was trimmed by 3 bases and the J gene end by 8 bases; junction bases not matched to a gene: 11. The CDR3 DNA sequence: TGTGCCAGCAGCTCACGAACAGGGGTTCTGGACATTCAGTACTTC. Protein: CASSSRTGVLDIQYF.

This clonotype has only a few counts. The chain carries TRBV10-3 and TRBJ2-1, with D possibly matching TRBD1 (5 bases). Trimming took 0 bases from V and 12 from J, leaving 12 bases between them. Germline V gene sequence: CDR1 ENHRY, CDR2 SYGVKD. CDR3 length: 13 amino acids. The CDR3 here is CAISESKLQGQFF. The CDR3 DNA sequence: TGTGCCATCAGTGAGTCGAAGCTTCAGGGGCAGTTCTTC.

The sample holds many counts of this clonotype. The V call is TRBV20-1, the J call TRBJ1-1; D call uncertain. The germline gives CDR1 DFQATT, CDR2 SNEGSKA (reference sequence). Trimming shortened V by 3 bases and J by 6 bases, and 14 bases separated the two germline ends. The CDR3 has 13 amino acids. Written as DNA, the CDR3 is TGCAGTGCTAGCCCCGGCAACTTCCCTGAAGCTTTCTTT. Its protein product is CSASPGNFPEAFF.

This clonotype was seen a few times. This rearrangement joins TRBV5-5 to TRBJ1-2; 9 nucleotides line up with TRBD1. J lost 2 bases, V lost 0 bases, and 8 bases had no gene match. The CDR3 is 17 amino acids. Germline loops: CDR1 SGHKS, CDR2 YYEKEE (reference sequence). DNA for the CDR3: TGTGCCAGCAGCTTGGCGGCCACAGGGGGCGGCAACTATGGCTACACCTTC. It specifies CASSLAATGGGNYGYTF.

This clonotype turned up a few times. The chain employs TRBV7-2 and TRBJ2-7; D is possibly TRBD1 (6 bases). The germline V and J ends were trimmed by 7 bases and 3 bases, with 13 bases remaining between them. From germline, CDR1 is SGHTA and CDR2 FQGNSA. CDR3 length: 13 amino acids. CDR3 amino acids: CASTSDRGYEQYF. The CDR3 DNA follows: TGTGCCAGCACCTCGGACAGAGGCTACGAGCAGTACTTC.

The V call is TRBV12-3 or TRBV12-4, the J call TRBJ2-7; unclear D gene. CDR3 size: 15 residues. The V and J ends lost 6 bases and 3 bases respectively, with 18 bases between them. This chain's CDR3 is CASSSANRLVYEQYF. The DNA for the CDR3 is TGTGCCAGCAGCTCCGCCAACAGATTGGTCTACGAGCAGTACTTC.

This chain links TRBV19 with TRBJ2-1, with a tentative D call TRBD2 (6 bases). Trimming took 5 bases from V and 1 from J, leaving 9 bases between them. Germline V gives CDR1 LNHDA, CDR2 SQIVND (reference sequence). The CDR3 consists of 14 residues. CDR3 DNA: TGTGCCAGTAGTCGGGGGATTTCCTACAATGAGCAGTTCTTC. The encoded protein is CASSRGISYNEQFF.

This clonotype was seen more than once but under ten times. The V gene is TRBV20-1, the J gene TRBJ1-3; 7 bases are a match to TRBD1. The CDR3 consists of 14 residues. After removal of 4 bases from V and 0 bases from J, the junction contained 3 bases not matched to a gene. Germline assignment: CDR1 DFQATT and CDR2 SNEGSKA (reference sequence). This CDR3 is CSAKGTASGNTIYF. As DNA, the CDR3 is TGCAGTGCTAAGGGGACAGCCTCTGGAAACACCATATATTTT.

There are many counts of this clonotype. The J gene is TRBJ1-1, the V gene TRBV6-1; unclear D gene. Germline CDR1 and CDR2: MNHNS and SASEGT. The CDR3 sequence is 14 residues long. The V and J ends lost 6 bases and 1 base respectively, with 12 bases between them. The CDR3 loop reads CASSLSWTNTEAFF. For the CDR3, the DNA is TGTGCCAGCAGCCTCTCTTGGACGAACACTGAAGCTTTCTTT.

In this sample, this clonotype turned up a few times. The chain recombines TRBV6-6 with TRBJ1-1; D might be TRBD1 (5 bases). The CDR3 has 15 amino acids. Trimming took off 0 bases at V and 1 base at J, with 9 bases between the two ends. Per the germline V gene, CDR1 is MNHNY and CDR2 is SVGAGI (reference sequence). CDR3 amino acids: CASSYSPRGNTEAFF. DNA for the CDR3: TGTGCCAGCAGTTACTCTCCGAGGGGGAACACTGAAGCTTTCTTT.

V gene TRBV2 combines with J gene TRBJ1-1; D not resolved. V dropped 7 bases and J dropped 1 base, with 10 bases sitting between them. This CDR3 contains 13 residues. Germline values: CDR1 SNHLY, CDR2 FYNNEI. The CDR3, as DNA: TGTGCCAGCATCAGAGGGCGGAACACTGAAGCTTTCTTT. This encodes CASIRGRNTEAFF.

This chain uses TRBV2 with TRBJ2-3, with 11 bases that match TRBD2. J lost 2 bases, V lost 6 bases, and 7 bases had no gene match. CDR1 is SNHLY, CDR2 FYNNEI, per germline. The CDR3 is 16 residues long. The CDR3 DNA reads TGTGCCAGCAGGGCTGGGACTAGCGGAGACACAGATACGCAGTATTTT. This translates into CASRAGTSGDTDTQYF.

As concerns this clonotype: This may come from a read error, since a much larger clone is one base off. The J gene is TRBJ2-5, the V gene TRBV7-8; 8 positions agree with TRBD2. J gave up 6 bases and V 4 bases, and 16 bases lay outside the gene matches. Germline values: CDR1 SGHVS, CDR2 FQNEAQ. The CDR3 is made up of 17 amino acids. The DNA for the CDR3 is TGTGCCAGCAGCTCAGCGAGAGTTAGCGGGGAGGGAAAGACCCAGTACTTC. Amino acids: CASSSARVSGEGKTQYF.

This clonotype was seen a handful of times. The chain recombines TRBV28 with TRBJ1-3, with D tentatively TRBD1 (5 bases). V was clipped by 2 bases and J by 2 bases, with 13 bases between them. The germline CDR1 and CDR2 sequences are MDHEN and SYDVKM. The CDR3 sequence is 16 residues long. The DNA of the CDR3 is TGTGCCAGCAGTTTAACCGGGGGAGGTACTGGAAACACCATATATTTT. Translated, it gives CASSLTGGGTGNTIYF.

Ten or more counts support this clonotype. V and J are TRBV20-1 and TRBJ1-1; 7 positions match TRBD1. Trimming cost V 0 bases and J 4 bases; bases outside gene matches: 5. CDR1 and CDR2 from the germline V gene are DFQATT and SNEGSKA (reference sequence). The CDR3 extends over 14 amino acids. The CDR3 sequence is CSARDDRVATEAFF. The DNA of the CDR3 is TGCAGTGCTAGAGATGACAGGGTTGCCACTGAAGCTTTCTTT.

This clonotype was counted ten times or more. The chain couples TRBV4-2 to TRBJ2-2; no clear D gene. Trimming stripped 3 bases from V and 0 bases from J, with 14 bases between. The CDR3 is 17 amino acids. Germline CDR1 LGHNA, CDR2 YNFKEQ. The CDR3 protein is CASSHQLGGANTGELFF. Written as DNA, the CDR3 is TGTGCCAGCAGCCACCAACTCGGCGGAGCGAACACCGGGGAGCTGTTTTTT.

DNA of the CDR3: TGCGCCAGCAGCTTGGGCCCGAATGAAGCTTTCTTT. As protein: CASSLGPNEAFF. The V and J genes are TRBV5-1 and TRBJ1-1; no clear D. The germline V gene encodes CDR1 SGHRS and CDR2 YFSETQ. The CDR3 covers 12 residues. The V end lost 0 bases, the J end lost 7 bases, and 7 bases lay between the germline ends.

The table lists this clonotype with a few counts. This sequence joins TRBV5-5 and TRBJ1-2; TRBD1 is a possible D gene (6 bases). Germline V gives CDR1 SGHKS, CDR2 YYEKEE (reference sequence). Trimming took 2 bases from V and 4 from J, leaving 12 bases between them. The CDR3 spans 14 residues. CDR3 in DNA: TGTGCCAGCAGCTTTAATCGACAGGTCTATGGCTACACCTTC. It is translated as CASSFNRQVYGYTF.